Listed below are T cell receptor beta chains from one sample, sequenced in a study of blood T cells in healthy people across ages. Each CDR3 protein is one row after TCRdb ran MiXCR on the 5' RACE reads. The sample carries hundreds of thousands of distinct CDR3 sequences, roughly 43% recorded once. The material sequenced was blood. The receptors here all came from an elderly man in good health. Each CDR3 is given with its conserved first and last residue. D genes are given only for firm matches. Clone size is not always given. Where it is, it says once, few, many or a class for expanded clones.

V gene	D gene	J gene	clone size	CDR3 protein	CDR3 DNA
TRBV7-2	TRBD2	TRBJ2-3	.	CVSSLSGIRDTQYF	TGTGTCAGCAGCTTGAGCGGGATCAGAGATACGCAGTATTTT
TRBV7-2	.	TRBJ1-6	.	CASSLERGHNSPLHF	TGTGCCAGCAGCTTAGAGAGAGGACATAATTCACCCCTCCACTTT
TRBV29-1	.	TRBJ2-5	many	CSVVPGRRQETQYF	TGCAGCGTTGTGCCAGGACGGAGGCAAGAGACCCAGTACTTC
TRBV20-1	TRBD1	TRBJ2-4	.	CSAMGQGAYKNIQYF	TGCAGTGCTATGGGACAGGGGGCCTACAAAAACATTCAGTACTTC
TRBV7-2	.	TRBJ1-2	.	CASSLGSGVNYGYTF	TGTGCCAGCAGCTTAGGTTCCGGAGTTAACTATGGCTACACCTTC
TRBV5-1	TRBD2	TRBJ2-5	.	CASSRLGRGVEETQYF	TGCGCCAGCAGCCGGTTGGGGCGGGGGGTCGAAGAGACCCAGTACTTC
TRBV20-1	.	TRBJ2-1	.	CSAREPGFTYNEQFF	TGCAGTGCTAGAGAGCCGGGGTTCACGTACAATGAGCAGTTCTTC
TRBV4-2	.	TRBJ2-2	.	CASSQASVTNTGELFF	TGTGCCAGCAGCCAGGCTAGCGTAACGAACACCGGGGAGCTGTTTTTT
TRBV20-1	.	TRBJ2-7	.	CSATRFSYEQYF	TGCAGTGCTACAAGGTTCTCCTACGAGCAGTACTTC
TRBV29-1	TRBD1	TRBJ2-7	few	CSVAPNRGSHEQYF	TGCAGCGTTGCACCCAACAGGGGAAGCCACGAGCAGTACTTC
TRBV7-2	TRBD1	TRBJ1-5	many	CASSPDTGGLNQPQHF	TGTGCCAGCAGCCCCGATACAGGGGGACTCAATCAGCCCCAGCATTTT
TRBV7-9	.	TRBJ2-1	few	CASSLRFGASSYNEQFF	TGTGCCAGCAGCTTAAGGTTTGGAGCGAGCTCCTACAATGAGCAGTTCTTC
TRBV3-1	TRBD2	TRBJ2-5	.	CASSQDVERGFSKQYF	TGTGCCAGCAGCCAAGATGTTGAGCGGGGATTCTCAAAGCAGTACTTC
TRBV29-1	TRBD1	TRBJ2-7	many	CSVELGQGARQYF	TGCAGCGTTGAGTTGGGACAGGGGGCAAGGCAGTACTTC
TRBV6-2/TRBV6-3	.	TRBJ2-5	.	CASSNPGAQYF	TGTGCCAGCAGTAACCCGGGGGCCCAGTACTTC
TRBV11-3	TRBD1	TRBJ2-1	few	CASSPGQGNNEQFF	TGTGCCAGCAGCCCGGGACAGGGGAACAATGAGCAGTTCTTC
TRBV6-5	.	TRBJ2-2	.	CASRQEVTGELFF	TGTGCCAGCAGGCAGGAAGTAACCGGGGAGCTGTTTTTT
TRBV10-3	.	TRBJ2-3	.	CAINTGTDTQYF	TGTGCCATCAATACAGGGACAGATACGCAGTATTTT
TRBV6-2/TRBV6-3	.	TRBJ2-6	many	CASALTANVLTF	TGTGCCAGCGCCCTCACTGCCAACGTCCTGACTTTC
TRBV11-1	TRBD2	TRBJ2-1	once	CASSLAAHSGSVNEQFF	TGTGCCAGCAGCCTTGCGGCACATAGCGGGAGCGTAAATGAGCAGTTCTTC
TRBV20-1	.	TRBJ1-2	medium-sized	CSATGAVSNYGYTF	TGCAGTGCAACTGGGGCAGTTTCTAACTATGGCTACACCTTC
TRBV5-6	TRBD1	TRBJ1-2	few	CASSIGQANYGYTF	TGTGCCAGCAGCATAGGACAGGCGAACTATGGCTACACCTTC
TRBV20-1	.	TRBJ2-5	.	CSASTPVPETQYF	TGCAGTGCTAGTACCCCAGTTCCGGAGACCCAGTACTTC
TRBV9	TRBD2	TRBJ2-1	few	CASSSRSGGAFNEQFF	TGTGCCAGCAGCTCCAGGAGCGGGGGGGCATTCAATGAGCAGTTCTTC
TRBV6-2/TRBV6-3	.	TRBJ2-7	.	CASSGLALEQYF	TGTGCCAGCTCAGGACTGGCTTTGGAGCAGTACTTC
TRBV6-5	TRBD1	TRBJ2-7	.	CASSPGTGGTYEQYF	TGTGCCAGCAGTCCCGGGACAGGGGGTACCTACGAGCAGTACTTC
TRBV4-3	.	TRBJ2-2	.	CARSQDMLGGGELFF	TGCGCCAGGAGCCAAGATATGTTAGGGGGCGGGGAGCTGTTTTTT
TRBV27	.	TRBJ1-4	few	CASSLRAGAINEKLFF	TGTGCCAGCAGTTTAAGGGCAGGGGCTATTAATGAAAAACTGTTTTTT
TRBV20-1	.	TRBJ2-7	.	CSARNPLNSRVEQYF	TGCAGTGCTAGAAATCCGCTCAACTCGAGAGTCGAGCAGTACTTC
TRBV29-1	TRBD1	TRBJ2-7	.	CSVGFGTGSYEQYF	TGCAGCGTTGGTTTCGGGACAGGTTCCTACGAGCAGTACTTC
TRBV6-1	.	TRBJ2-6	.	CASSPGRGSSGANVLTF	TGTGCCAGCAGCCCCGGCCGTGGTAGCTCTGGGGCCAACGTCCTGACTTTC
TRBV20-1	.	TRBJ1-2	.	CSAVQGNYGYTF	TGCAGTGCTGTACAGGGCAACTATGGCTACACCTTC
TRBV29-1	.	TRBJ1-3	.	CSVAPDYSGNTIYF	TGTAGCGTTGCGCCGGACTACTCTGGAAACACCATATATTTT
TRBV7-2	.	TRBJ2-7	few	CASSGIHYEQYF	TGTGCCAGCAGCGGAATCCACTACGAGCAGTACTTC
TRBV7-2	.	TRBJ2-3	.	CASRPQGTGDTQYF	TGTGCCAGCAGGCCACAGGGCACAGGAGATACGCAGTATTTT
TRBV20-1	TRBD2	TRBJ2-1	.	CSARIPGGVVFF	TGCAGTGCTAGAATCCCGGGGGGAGTAGTGTTCTTC
TRBV4-3	.	TRBJ1-5	few	CASSQDTRNQPQHF	TGCGCCAGCAGCCAAGACACAAGGAATCAGCCCCAGCATTTT
TRBV20-1	.	TRBJ2-1	many	CSAAKAEGANNEQFF	TGCAGTGCTGCCAAAGCCGAAGGGGCTAATAATGAGCAGTTCTTC
TRBV12-3/TRBV12-4	TRBD2	TRBJ2-1	.	CASSLASGGPNEQFF	TGTGCCAGCAGTTTGGCTAGCGGGGGACCCAATGAGCAGTTCTTC
TRBV14	TRBD2	TRBJ2-1	once	CASSQELAGEGQFF	TGTGCCAGCAGCCAGGAACTAGCGGGGGAAGGGCAGTTCTTC
TRBV25-1	.	TRBJ1-1	.	CASSESGGTTEAFF	TGTGCCAGCAGTGAATCGGGGGGGACAACTGAAGCTTTCTTT
TRBV12-3/TRBV12-4	TRBD2	TRBJ2-5	.	CASSSPLAGPHEQYF	TGTGCCAGCAGTTCACCCCTAGCGGGGCCTCATGAGCAGTACTTC
TRBV6-2/TRBV6-3	.	TRBJ2-3	few	CASSFFQSKDTQYF	TGTGCCAGCAGTTTTTTCCAGAGTAAAGATACGCAGTATTTT
TRBV3-1	TRBD1	TRBJ1-1	.	CASSQGQGDTEAFF	TGTGCCAGCAGCCAAGGACAGGGGGACACTGAAGCTTTCTTT
TRBV6-2/TRBV6-3	TRBD1	TRBJ2-6	.	CASSTGQGALGANVLTF	TGTGCCAGCAGTACAGGACAGGGGGCGCTTGGGGCCAACGTCCTGACTTTC
TRBV20-1	TRBD2	TRBJ2-5	few	CSAIGTSGETQYF	TGCAGTGCTATAGGGACTAGCGGTGAGACCCAGTACTTC
TRBV7-2	.	TRBJ2-5	few	CASSLSFGHLETQYF	TGTGCCAGCAGCTTATCATTTGGACATCTAGAGACCCAGTACTTC
TRBV29-1	.	TRBJ2-2	few	CSVEDSRVELFF	TGCAGCGTTGAAGATAGCAGAGTAGAGCTGTTTTTT
TRBV4-2	.	TRBJ2-5	.	CASSQARGQTQYF	TGTGCCAGCAGCCAAGCGAGGGGACAGACCCAGTACTTC
TRBV29-1	TRBD1	TRBJ2-7	.	CGVEDRTGAPYEQYF	TGCGGCGTTGAAGACCGGACAGGGGCCCCCTACGAGCAGTACTTC
TRBV2	.	TRBJ2-7	many	CASTLVEGTYEQYF	TGTGCCAGCACTCTGGTTGAGGGGACCTACGAGCAGTACTTC
TRBV6-2/TRBV6-3	TRBD2	TRBJ2-3	many	CASRAEAGGMNTQYF	TGTGCCAGCAGGGCTGAAGCGGGGGGTATGAATACGCAGTATTTT
TRBV7-9	TRBD1	TRBJ2-1	.	CASSVGTGEGEQFF	TGTGCCAGCAGCGTAGGGACAGGGGAGGGTGAGCAGTTCTTC
TRBV6-5	TRBD2	TRBJ2-3	.	CASSYSRGTSGRSTDTQYF	TGTGCCAGCAGTTACTCGAGAGGGACTAGCGGGAGGAGCACAGATACGCAGTATTTT